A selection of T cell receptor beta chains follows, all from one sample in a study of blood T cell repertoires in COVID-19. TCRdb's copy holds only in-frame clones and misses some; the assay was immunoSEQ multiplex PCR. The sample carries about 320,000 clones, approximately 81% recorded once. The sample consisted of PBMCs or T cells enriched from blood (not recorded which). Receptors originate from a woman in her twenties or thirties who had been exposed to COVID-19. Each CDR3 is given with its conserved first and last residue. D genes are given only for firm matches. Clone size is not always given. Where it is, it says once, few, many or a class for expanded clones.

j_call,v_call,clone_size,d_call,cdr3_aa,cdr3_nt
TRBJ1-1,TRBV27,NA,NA,CASRHGTVSTEAFF,TGTGCCAGCAGGCACGGGACTGTGAGCACTGAAGCTTTCTTT
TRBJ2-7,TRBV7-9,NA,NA,CASSLGQTAGEQYF,TGTGCCAGCAGCTTGGGGCAAACAGCAGGGGAGCAGTACTTC
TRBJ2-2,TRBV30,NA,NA,CAWSAMNTGELFF,TGTGCCTGGAGTGCTATGAACACCGGGGAGCTGTTTTTT
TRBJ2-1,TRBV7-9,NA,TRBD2,CASRPSGRTSNNEQFF,TGTGCCAGCAGACCAAGCGGGAGGACTTCCAACAATGAGCAGTTCTTC
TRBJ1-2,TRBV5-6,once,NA,CASSKITGLEGYTF,TGTGCCAGCAGCAAAATTACAGGGTTAGAGGGCTACACCTTC
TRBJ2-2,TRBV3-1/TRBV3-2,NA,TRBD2,CASTRISSGRFVGELFF,TGTGCCAGCACTCGGATCTCGAGCGGGAGGTTTGTCGGGGAGCTGTTTTTT
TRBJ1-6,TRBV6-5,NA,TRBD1,CASSYSTGRSSPLHF,TGTGCCAGCAGTTACTCGACAGGGAGGAGTTCACCCCTCCACTTT
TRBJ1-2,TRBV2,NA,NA,CASSERGPRYGYTF,TGTGCCAGCAGTGAGAGAGGGCCCCGCTATGGCTACACCTTC
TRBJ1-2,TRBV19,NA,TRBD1,CASSQGTGGNYGYTF,TGTGCCAGTAGTCAAGGGACAGGGGGAAACTATGGCTACACCTTC
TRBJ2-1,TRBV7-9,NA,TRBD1,CASSLVSLQGKFF,TGTGCCAGCAGCTTAGTTTCTTTACAGGGGAAGTTCTTC
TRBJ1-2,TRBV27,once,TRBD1,CASSLSAGQGTNYGYTF,TGTGCCAGCAGTTTATCGGCGGGACAGGGTACTAACTATGGCTACACCTTC
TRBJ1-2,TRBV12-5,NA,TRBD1,CASGLARTGVYVDGYTF,TGTGCTAGTGGTTTGGCCAGGACAGGGGTTTATGTCGATGGCTACACCTTC
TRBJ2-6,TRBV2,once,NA,CASSARREPSGANVLTF,TGTGCCAGCAGTGCGAGGAGGGAACCCTCTGGGGCCAACGTCCTGACTTTC
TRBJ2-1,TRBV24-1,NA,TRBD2,CATSDDTSGGVYNEQFF,TGTGCCACCAGTGATGATACTAGCGGTGGGGTGTACAATGAGCAGTTCTTC